The entry below gives a single TCR beta chain sequence along with its context. Its matching antigen is unknown. TCR beta libraries were prepared from cDNA with unique molecular identifiers. T cells numbering roughly 1 to 10 million yielded cDNA molecules that totaled approximately 500,000. TCRdb reprocessed the PCR reads with MiXCR, giving one entry per CDR3 protein. The top ten hold approximately 11% of the sample, which has hundreds of thousands of distinct CDR3 sequences, 55% to 60% seen once. The sample comes from a study of post-analysis software for immune sequencing data. Study-wide points: Samples prepared in the same batch strongly co-clustered by F measure. Significantly lower normalized Chao1 diversity was found in patients with multiple sclerosis relative to controls. Included in a set of about 5 TRBV segments more frequent in patients than controls were TRBV5-6, TRBV5-1 and TRBV20-1.

CDR1 SQVTM and CDR2 ANQGSEA come from the germline V gene. V lost 6 bases, J lost 8 bases, and 11 bases lay in between. CDR3 length equals 10 residues. The gene calls are TRBV29-1 and TRBJ2-7; D is perhaps TRBD1 (6 bases). This sequence was found in a girl aged 2-15 years with multiple sclerosis. The sequencing input was blood. The CDR3 reads CSVQRDKQYF. CDR3 bases: TGCAGCGTCCAAAGGGACAAGCAGTACTTC.